This T cell receptor (beta chain) derives from a study of shared clonotypes between healthy human individuals. About the study: The plates for each donor numbered three CD4 naive, three CD4 memory, two CD8 naive and one CD8 memory.

Sequencing was performed with immunoSEQ multiplex PCR; in TCRdb, only in-frame clones are kept and a portion is missing. The sample yields around 700,000 clones, around 67% seen once. Each of the donors was a healthy adult who was HIV-negative and had not had a recent acute infection or vaccination. The TCR comes from a woman between 25 and 40 years old in good health. Sequencing was performed on memory CD4+ T cells sorted from blood. Subset given: CD45RA-negative fraction.

In DNA, the CDR3 is TGTGCCAGCAGTTTATCTCTCACTGAAGCTTTCTTT. Residues: CASSLSLTEAFF. The J gene is TRBJ1-1, the V gene TRBV28; D unclear. Germline V lookup: CDR1 MDHEN, CDR2 SYDVKM. The CDR3 spans 12 residues. V lost 1 base, J lost 4 bases, and 4 bases lay in between. Looking up the rest from reference TRBV28 and TRBJ1-1 gives the full variable domain: DVKVTQSSRYLVKRTGEKVFLECVQDMDHENMFWYRQDPGLGLRLIYFSYDVKMKEKGDIPEGYSVSREKKERFSLILESASTNQTSMYLCASSLSLTEAFFGQGTRLTVV.